The 13 T cell receptor beta chains listed next were all sequenced from one sample in a study of early T cells in non-severe SARS-CoV-2 infection. MiXCR, run by TCRdb on the 5' RACE reads, gives a single entry per CDR3 protein. The sample lists just over 80,000 distinct CDR3 sequences; around 13% were seen once. Sequenced material: whole blood. These receptors were collected from an adult who was a healthcare worker with PCR-confirmed SARS-CoV-2 infection or an uninfected control (not recorded which).

This clonotype was picked up many times. V and J are TRBV6-5 and TRBJ1-4; weak D call: TRBD1 (5 bases). The V gene's germline CDR1 is MNHEY and CDR2 SVGAGI. The V end lost 0 bases, the J end lost 3 bases, and 11 bases lay between the germline ends. This CDR3 comprises 16 residues. The CDR3: CASSYSAQGANEKLFF. CDR3 coding DNA: TGTGCCAGCAGTTACTCGGCGCAGGGAGCTAATGAAAAACTGTTTTTT.

This clonotype was seen repeatedly, ten times or more. The V and J genes are TRBV27 and TRBJ2-1; possibly TRBD1 for D (6 bases). This CDR3 is built from 13 residues. Per germline, CDR1 MNHEY and CDR2 SMNVEV (reference sequence). Trimming pared 10 bases from V and 8 bases from J, leaving 18 bases between. The CDR3 sequence: CATAQGRGHEQFF. CDR3 DNA: TGTGCCACCGCACAGGGCAGGGGCCATGAGCAGTTCTTC.

This clonotype was recorded a few times. The chain links TRBV5-1 to TRBJ1-1; D unresolved. The CDR3 length is 14 residues. V lost 0 bases, J lost 4 bases, and 10 bases lay in between. The germline CDR1 and CDR2 sequences are SGHRS and YFSETQ. CDR3: CASSLVGEGTEAFF. The CDR3 region has the DNA TGCGCCAGCAGCTTGGTTGGGGAGGGCACTGAAGCTTTCTTT.

This clonotype was seen a handful of times. V is TRBV12-3 or TRBV12-4 and J is TRBJ2-2; the match to TRBD2 covers 7 bases. CDR3 length: 19 residues. Trimming removed 2 bases from V and 1 base from J; junction bases left unmatched: 13. CDR3 bases: TGTGCCAGCAGTTTATTAGGCCCCGTGAGCGGGGTGAACACCGGGGAGCTGTTTTTT. The encoded protein is CASSLLGPVSGVNTGELFF.

In the case of this clonotype: A much larger clone lies one base from this, so it may be a read error. The genes are TRBV6-1 and TRBJ1-1; the D gene is possibly TRBD1 (6 bases). Germline lookup yields CDR1 MNHNS and CDR2 SASEGT. Trimming removed 4 bases from V and 0 bases from J, with 9 bases in between. This CDR3 comprises 14 residues. The CDR3: CASSGGGVNTEAFF. In nucleotides, the CDR3 is TGTGCCAGCAGTGGAGGGGGAGTGAACACTGAAGCTTTCTTT.

This clonotype has ten or more counts. The V and J genes are TRBV5-5 and TRBJ1-5; weak D call: TRBD1 (6 bases). The CDR3 consists of 16 residues. The V end was cut by 3 bases, the J end by 6 bases, with 19 bases between. From germline, CDR1 is SGHKS and CDR2 YYEKEE (reference sequence). The CDR3 sequence is CASSSQIRTAGQPQHF. The CDR3 DNA is TGTGCCAGCAGCTCGCAAATACGGACAGCAGGTCAGCCCCAGCATTTT.

This clonotype showed up just a few times. The V call is TRBV29-1, the J call TRBJ2-1, with D possibly called TRBD1 or TRBD2 (5 bases each). This CDR3 is built from 17 residues. Germline values: CDR1 SQVTM, CDR2 ANQGSEA. V lost 0 bases, J lost 0 bases, and 15 bases lay in between. This CDR3 reads CSVEDRGTLSSYNEQFF. CDR3 coding DNA: TGCAGCGTTGAAGATCGGGGCACTCTGAGCTCCTACAATGAGCAGTTCTTC.

The J gene is TRBJ2-1, the V gene TRBV7-8; D might be TRBD2 (5 bases). This CDR3 comprises 15 residues. Trimming removed 5 bases at V and 5 bases at J, with 16 bases between. Germline values: CDR1 SGHVS, CDR2 FQNEAQ. In DNA, the CDR3 is TGTGCCAGCAGCCTTCGGGAAAATCCCAACAATGAGCAGTTCTTC. This translates into CASSLRENPNNEQFF.

In this sample, this clonotype turned up many times. This sequence joins TRBV3-1 and TRBJ2-7; 8 bases line up with TRBD2. This CDR3 spans 15 amino acids. Losses at the gene ends were 2 bases for V and 5 bases for J; bases not matched to a gene: 8. In germline, CDR1 is LGHDT, CDR2 YNNKEL (reference sequence). The CDR3 bases are TGTGCCAGCAGCCAATCAAGCCGGGGGGGCCACGAGCAGTACTTC. It yields the protein CASSQSSRGGHEQYF.

This clonotype has a count of ten or more. This chain uses TRBV6-5 with TRBJ2-2; 8 bases fit TRBD2. The germline V gene encodes CDR1 MNHEY and CDR2 SVGAGI. The CDR3 has 15 residues. With 8 bases clipped from V and 4 bases from J, the junction kept 9 bases outside the gene matches. The DNA of the CDR3 is TGTGCCAGCGCCAATCCGGGGGGGCGCACCGGGGAGCTGTTTTTT. Translation: CASANPGGRTGELFF.

In this sample, this clonotype turned up a few times. The chain links TRBV20-1 to TRBJ1-4; D perhaps matches TRBD1 (6 bases). The CDR3 is made up of 15 amino acids. Trimming stripped 3 bases from V and 4 bases from J, with 15 bases between. Germline V gives CDR1 DFQATT, CDR2 SNEGSKA (reference sequence). The CDR3 region is CSASTEGTYNEKLFF. The CDR3 DNA reads TGCAGTGCTAGTACCGAGGGGACATATAATGAAAAACTGTTTTTT.

This clonotype was counted only a few times. J is TRBJ1-1 and V is TRBV10-2; 10 bases align to TRBD1. From germline, CDR1 is WSHSY and CDR2 SAAADI. V was clipped by 7 bases and J by 5 bases; unmatched bases: 4. CDR3 length equals 13 residues. The CDR3, as DNA: TGCGCCAGCACGGACAGGGGGAGGACTGAAGCTTTCTTT. Its translation is CASTDRGRTEAFF.

Ten or more counts support this clonotype. The J gene is TRBJ2-5, the V gene TRBV10-3; a possible D gene is TRBD1 (6 bases). This CDR3 has 14 amino acids. Germline V gene data show CDR1 as ENHRY and CDR2 as SYGVKD. Trimming removed 0 bases at V and 3 bases at J, with 8 bases between. The CDR3 nucleotides read TGTGCCATCAGTGAGTCGGGACAAAAAGAGACCCAGTACTTC. This encodes CAISESGQKETQYF.